The following is a TCR beta chain sequence with its context. This entry is derived from a study of T cells in Graves' hyperthyroidism and ophthalmopathy. Study-wide background: Once the initial diagnosis was made, peripheral blood was obtained before any treatment.

RNA transcripts gave rise to amplified TCR beta CDR3 regions. When the TCR CDR3 underwent first-round RT-PCR, the HTBI primer set was used. TCRdb reprocessed the multiplex PCR reads via MiXCR and lists one record per CDR3 protein. The sample includes nearly 600,000 distinct CDR3 sequences, approximately 14% seen only once; the top ten take roughly 6.2%. Trimming took 4 bases from V and 2 from J, leaving 13 bases between them. CDR3 length equals 15 residues. CDR1 SGDLS and CDR2 YYNGEE come from the germline V gene. Each diagnosis drew on symptoms, thyroxine, TRAb, thyroid ultrasound and orbital computed tomography findings.

V is TRBV9 and J is TRBJ2-1, with D possibly TRBD1 on 5 matching bases. The clonotype originates from a woman in her 30s with Graves' hyperthyroidism that later progressed to Graves' ophthalmopathy. Sequenced sample: blood. CDR3 DNA: TGTGCCAGCAGCTTCAGGGCAGACCCCTACAATGAGCAGTTCTTC. Translation gives CASSFRADPYNEQFF.